This entry concerns a single T cell receptor beta chain. Its antigen is still unknown. Base qualities are not provided; no much larger clone lies one nucleotide away. On a MiSeq, deep resolution sequencing aimed for a depth between 1 in 1 million and 1 in 200,000 T cells, with each clonotype covered roughly 10x on average. The immunoSEQ hsTCRB Kit was used to generate TCR beta libraries. Per the source publication's procedure: ImmunoSEQ Data Assistant and ImmunoSEQ Analyzer were used for data analysis, and V, D and J genes were assigned according to IMGT definitions. Clonality, with values ranging from 0 to 1, was calculated as one minus the normalized Shannon entropy of productive rearrangement frequencies. Only overrepresented clonotypes making up at least 0.05% of each patient's repertoire were included in the public clonotype analysis. Repertoires from around 13 age-matched healthy donors in immuneACCESS were used as clonality controls. This is the immuneACCESS table as TCRdb keeps it, with only in-frame sequences that have V and J called. A part of the clones is gone; compared with another copy, unresolved V genes explain less than half, and the rest is unexplained. Clonal size and the V and J genes are those of that table, whereas D and trimming came from the DNA. The sample profile shows 100,000 to 150,000 clones; over 75% of them were found once. The ten largest clones add up to approximately 2% of the sample.

The time point label, read with the paper, signifies: around 25 months on ibrutinib. For TCR beta library preparation, roughly 2 micrograms of genomic DNA were extracted from the cryopreserved PBMCs. Longitudinal blood samples from CLL patients on ibrutinib monotherapy were analyzed using high-throughput TCR beta sequencing. The patients took part in an open-label, single-center phase 2 trial of ibrutinib monotherapy. The data stem from a study of cytotoxic CD8 clonotypes in ibrutinib-treated CLL listed by TCRdb under 2021. Context from the whole study: In this cohort, about 16 patients were treatment-naive and fewer than 13 were relapsed/refractory, while under 18 had unmutated IGHV. Responses were partial in some 24 patients and complete in 2; after median approximately 69 months follow-up, 14 stayed in remission and about twelve progressed. Longitudinal samples were obtainable from about 30% of the roughly 90 participants in the trial. All remission and progressive disease samples were collected while patients were still receiving ibrutinib. An average of around 260,000 productive templates and some 99,000 productive rearrangements was obtained per sample. Response samples were taken after a median of roughly a year on treatment, ranging from 6 to 36 months. Cryopreserved peripheral blood mononuclear cells were collected at three points: before therapy, at response, and at either sustained remission or disease progression.

The junction shows trimming of 4 bases on V and 0 bases on J, plus 8 bases between the germline ends. Looking up the germline V gene yields CDR1 SGHRS and CDR2 YFSETQ. The CDR3 sequence holds 14 residues, the cysteine and phenylalanine included. Only the CDR3 part of the read is kept: 42 bases, read in frame from the first base. The paper's findings and limits, for the study overall: Sampling times were not matched between patients in sustained remission and patients whose disease was progressing, and lymph node repertoires were not examined. Baseline clonality exceeded that of age-matched healthy donors and correlated strongly with circulating CD8+ T-cell counts. Public clonotypes were rare and either shrank or stayed stable during treatment, and the rise in clonality at ibrutinib response reflected expansion of private clonotypes. At ibrutinib response clonality went up, during sustained remission it held steady, and at progression it dropped back toward baseline.

The chain uses TRBV5-1 and TRBJ2-4; possibly the D gene is TRBD2, per 5 matching bases. The sample consisted of PBMCs, taken after 24 months of ibrutinib treatment. This sequence originates from a human donor with chronic lymphocytic leukemia. In nucleotides, the sequence is TGCGCCAGCAGCCTGGCGGGAGCCAAAAACATTCAGTACTTC. Its product reads: CASSLAGAKNIQYF.